This passage covers 14 T cell receptor beta chains from one sample sequenced in a study of Ad26.COV2.S vaccination and SARS-CoV-2 variants. The data were produced by immunoSEQ multiplex PCR, yet TCRdb's version contains in-frame clones alone and is incomplete. This sample has about 350,000 clones; around 90% occur once, and the top ten carry 3% to 5%. The source material was peripheral blood, sampled after recovery from COVID-19. These receptors all come from a human donor who had recovered from COVID-19.

The chain couples TRBV2 to TRBJ2-3; 11 nucleotides agree with TRBD2. Unmatched junction bases numbered 3, after V lost 3 bases and J lost 4 bases. The germline CDR1 and CDR2 sequences are SNHLY and FYNNEI. The CDR3 contains 15 residues. CDR3 protein: CASSDRSGGADTQYF. The CDR3 DNA follows: TGTGCCAGCAGTGACCGTAGCGGGGGGGCAGATACGCAGTATTTT.

The chain employs TRBV4-3 and TRBJ1-5, with D unresolved. This CDR3 contains 15 residues. Germline V gene data show CDR1 as LGHNA and CDR2 as YSLEER. The ends were cut back, 1 base at V and 1 base at J, with 8 bases in the middle. In DNA, the CDR3 is TGCGCCAGCAGCCAAGTACCTGGGAGCAATCAGCCCCAGCATTTT. Amino acid sequence: CASSQVPGSNQPQHF.

This clone was observed a single time. The chain employs TRBV5-6 and TRBJ2-7; D is unclear. With 0 bases removed from V and 6 bases from J, the gap between germline ends came to 13 bases. The CDR3 runs 14 residues. Germline values: CDR1 SGHDT, CDR2 YYEEEE. CDR3: CASSLAPPGSEQYF. The CDR3 DNA reads as TGTGCCAGCAGCTTGGCGCCACCCGGCAGCGAGCAGTACTTC.

A remark on this clone: The sample carries other DNA sequences with the same CDR3. The CDR3 DNA reads TGTGCCAGCAGCCAAGAGGTTCTTAACACTGAAGCTTTCTTT. Translation: CASSQEVLNTEAFF. The chain recombines TRBV4-2 with TRBJ1-1; no reliable D call. The CDR3 is 14 amino acids. Between the trimmed V and J ends, which lost 0 bases and 2 bases, there was a span of 7 bases. Germline V gene lookup returns CDR1 LGHNA and CDR2 YNFKEQ.

This sequence joins TRBV12-3 or TRBV12-4 and TRBJ2-3; D unresolved. This CDR3 comprises 13 residues. Trimming cost V 3 bases and J 6 bases, with 10 bases left between them. The CDR3 loop reads CASSLPWRDTQYF. The DNA for the CDR3 is TGTGCCAGCAGTTTGCCCTGGCGGGATACGCAGTATTTT.

The V and J genes are TRBV12-3 or TRBV12-4 and TRBJ1-3; D uncertain. The CDR3 is 13 residues long. V was pared by 1 base and J by 4 bases, with 5 bases between. CDR3 amino acids: CASSLVQGNTIYF. CDR3 DNA: TGTGCCAGCAGTTTAGTCCAGGGAAACACCATATATTTT.

The chain couples TRBV2 to TRBJ1-1; D not certain. The ends were cut back, 4 bases at V and 4 bases at J, with 13 bases in the middle. This CDR3 spans 14 amino acids. Germline CDR1 and CDR2: SNHLY and FYNNEI. Written as DNA, the CDR3 is TGTGCCAGCAGTGTGGGTCCCGGCAGCACTGAAGCTTTCTTT. This codes for CASSVGPGSTEAFF.

The genes are TRBV3-1 (or the pseudogene TRBV3-2) and TRBJ2-5, with TRBD2 as a possible D gene (6 bases). This CDR3 is 18 amino acids long. The V gene's germline CDR1 is LGHDT and CDR2 YNNKEL (reference sequence). The V and J ends lost 0 bases and 1 base respectively, with 18 bases between them. CDR3 region: CASSQDPSTRGSQETQYF. DNA for the CDR3: TGTGCCAGCAGCCAAGATCCGAGTACACGGGGGTCCCAAGAGACCCAGTACTTC.

This clone was seen a single time. The V gene is TRBV19, the J gene TRBJ1-2; D might be TRBD1 (6 bases). The germline V gene encodes CDR1 LNHDA and CDR2 SQIVND (reference sequence). Trimming pared 7 bases from V and 0 bases from J, leaving 15 bases between. This CDR3 comprises 15 residues. The CDR3 sequence: CASTQQGPANYGYTF. CDR3 bases: TGTGCCAGTACCCAACAGGGCCCAGCTAACTATGGCTACACCTTC.

The chain combines TRBV3-1 (or the pseudogene TRBV3-2) with TRBJ2-3; 8 nucleotides line up with TRBD2. Germline CDR1 LGHDT, CDR2 YNNKEL (reference sequence). The CDR3 has 18 amino acids. Trimming cost V 1 base and J 2 bases; bases outside gene matches: 11. The CDR3 DNA reads TGTGCCAGCAGCCAAGGGATGGGAGCGGGGGTTTCCACAGATACGCAGTATTTT. Amino acids: CASSQGMGAGVSTDTQYF.

The chain uses TRBV19 and TRBJ2-2, with a possible D match to TRBD2 (5 bases). Germline assignment: CDR1 LNHDA and CDR2 SQIVND (reference sequence). Trimming took 7 bases from V and 5 from J, leaving 11 bases between them. CDR3 length: 13 amino acids. The CDR3 here is CASIGVSTGELFF. The CDR3 region has the DNA TGTGCCAGTATCGGGGTGTCTACCGGGGAGCTGTTTTTT.

J is TRBJ1-5 and V is TRBV19, with TRBD1 as a possible D gene (6 bases). Looked up from germline, CDR1 is LNHDA and CDR2 is SQIVND (reference sequence). CDR3 length equals 14 residues. Trimming stripped 6 bases from V and 4 bases from J, with 13 bases between. CDR3 bases: TGTGCCAGTAGCCTACACAGGGAGAATCAGCCCCAGCATTTT. The encoded protein is CASSLHRENQPQHF.

V is TRBV6-6 and J is TRBJ1-4; D uncertain. Trimming removed 2 bases at V and 0 bases at J, with 4 bases between. Germline-derived CDR1 and CDR2 are MNHNY and SVGAGI (reference sequence). This CDR3 contains 14 residues. DNA for the CDR3: TGTGCCAGCAGTTACGTTGCAACTAATGAAAAACTGTTTTTT. Translation gives CASSYVATNEKLFF.

The chain combines TRBV21-1 with TRBJ1-4. TRBV21-1 is flagged as a pseudogene. This CDR3 spans 18 amino acids. CDR3 amino acids: CASSVDRDHLATNEKLFF. The CDR3 DNA reads TGTGCCAGCAGCGTCGACCGGGACCACCTAGCAACTAATGAAAAACTGTTTTTT.